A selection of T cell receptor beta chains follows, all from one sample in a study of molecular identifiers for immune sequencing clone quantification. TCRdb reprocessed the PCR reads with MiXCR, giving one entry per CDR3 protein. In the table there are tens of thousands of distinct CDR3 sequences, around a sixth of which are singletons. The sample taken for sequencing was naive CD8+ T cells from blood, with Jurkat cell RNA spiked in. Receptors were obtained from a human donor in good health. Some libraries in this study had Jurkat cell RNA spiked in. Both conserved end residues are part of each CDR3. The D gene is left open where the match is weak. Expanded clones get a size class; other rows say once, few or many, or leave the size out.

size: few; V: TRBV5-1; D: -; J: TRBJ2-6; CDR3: CASSSELGQRLSGANVLTF; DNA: TGCGCCAGCAGCTCCGAGCTCGGACAGAGACTCTCTGGGGCCAACGTCCTGACTTTC
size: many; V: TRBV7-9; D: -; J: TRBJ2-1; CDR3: CASSQSIGSLNNEQFF; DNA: TGTGCCAGCAGCCAATCCATCGGGAGTTTAAACAATGAGCAGTTCTTC
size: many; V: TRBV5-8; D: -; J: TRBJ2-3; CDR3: CASSPSGTRYTDTQYF; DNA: TGTGCCAGCAGCCCGTCCGGGACCCGCTACACAGATACGCAGTATTTT
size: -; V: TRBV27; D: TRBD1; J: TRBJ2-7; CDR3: CASSSRDRGLGEQYF; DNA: TGTGCCAGCAGCTCCCGGGACAGGGGGCTTGGGGAGCAGTACTTC
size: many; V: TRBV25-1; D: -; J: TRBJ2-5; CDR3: CASSENSLSPQETQYF; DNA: TGTGCCAGCAGTGAAAATAGTTTGTCCCCGCAAGAGACCCAGTACTTC
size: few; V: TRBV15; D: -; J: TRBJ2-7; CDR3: CATSRERTYEQYF; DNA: TGTGCCACCAGCAGAGAACGAACCTACGAGCAGTACTTC
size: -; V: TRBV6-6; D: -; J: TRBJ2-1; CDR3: CASSPTGEYNEQFF; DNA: TGTGCCAGCAGTCCAACCGGGGAATACAATGAGCAGTTCTTC
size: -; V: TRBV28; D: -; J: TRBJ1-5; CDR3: CASKDSGTLQPQHF; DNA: TGTGCCAGCAAGGACTCAGGGACCCTTCAGCCCCAGCATTTT
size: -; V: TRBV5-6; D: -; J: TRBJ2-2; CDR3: CASTLSGAGELFF; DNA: TGTGCCAGCACCCTTTCGGGGGCCGGGGAGCTGTTTTTT
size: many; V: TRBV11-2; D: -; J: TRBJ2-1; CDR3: CASSGTRGNEQFF; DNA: TGTGCCAGCAGCGGGACTCGGGGCAATGAGCAGTTCTTC
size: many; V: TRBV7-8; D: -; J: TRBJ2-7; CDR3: CASSFSPYEQYF; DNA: TGTGCCAGCAGCTTTAGTCCCTACGAGCAGTACTTC
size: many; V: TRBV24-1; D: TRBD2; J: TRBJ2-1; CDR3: CATSDLGLAQNNEQFF; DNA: TGTGCCACCAGTGATTTGGGACTAGCCCAGAACAATGAGCAGTTCTTC
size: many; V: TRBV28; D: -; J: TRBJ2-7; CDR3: CASSLSGFTQYEQYF; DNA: TGTGCCAGCAGTTTATCTGGTTTTACCCAGTACGAGCAGTACTTC
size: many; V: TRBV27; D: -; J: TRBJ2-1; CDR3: CASSGVGQKFYNEQFF; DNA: TGTGCCAGCAGTGGGGTGGGACAAAAGTTCTACAATGAGCAGTTCTTC
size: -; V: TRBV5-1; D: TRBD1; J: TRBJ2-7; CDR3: CASSLPPTGRVEQYF; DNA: TGCGCCAGCAGCTTGCCCCCGACAGGGCGCGTCGAGCAGTACTTC
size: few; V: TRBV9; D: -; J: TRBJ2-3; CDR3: CASSVEGGPGPDTQYF; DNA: TGTGCCAGCAGCGTAGAAGGCGGGCCGGGCCCAGATACGCAGTATTTT
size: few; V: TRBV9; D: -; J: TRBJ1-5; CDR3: CASSATGSNQPQHF; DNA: TGTGCCAGCAGCGCGACAGGCAGCAATCAGCCCCAGCATTTT
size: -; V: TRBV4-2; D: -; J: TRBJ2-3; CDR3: CASSPHRVGDTQYF; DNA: TGTGCCAGCAGCCCCCACAGGGTGGGGGATACGCAGTATTTT
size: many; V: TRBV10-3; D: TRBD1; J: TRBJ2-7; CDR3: CAITRDSSYEQYF; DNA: TGTGCCATCACTAGGGACAGCTCCTACGAGCAGTACTTC
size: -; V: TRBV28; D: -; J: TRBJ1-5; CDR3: CASSLTRPQHF; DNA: TGTGCCAGCAGTCTGACTCGGCCCCAGCATTTT
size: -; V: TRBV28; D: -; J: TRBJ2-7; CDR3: CASSRTHYEQYF; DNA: TGTGCCAGCAGTCGGACACACTACGAGCAGTACTTC
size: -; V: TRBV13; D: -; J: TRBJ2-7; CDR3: CASSDLTGSYEQYF; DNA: TGTGCCAGCAGCGATTTGACAGGATCCTACGAGCAGTACTTC
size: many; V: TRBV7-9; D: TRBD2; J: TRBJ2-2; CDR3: CASSLARTSPGELFF; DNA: TGTGCCAGCAGCTTAGCAAGGACTAGTCCCGGGGAGCTGTTTTTT
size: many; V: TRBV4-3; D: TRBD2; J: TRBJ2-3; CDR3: CASSGSSTDTQYF; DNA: TGCGCCAGTAGCGGGTCTAGCACAGATACGCAGTATTTT
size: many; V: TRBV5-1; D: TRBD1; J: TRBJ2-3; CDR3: CASSRRGLGADTQYF; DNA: TGCGCCAGCAGCAGAAGGGGGCTGGGTGCAGATACGCAGTATTTT
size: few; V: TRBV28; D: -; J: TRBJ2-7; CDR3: CASSWGVEDYEQYF; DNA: TGTGCCAGCAGCTGGGGTGTTGAGGACTACGAGCAGTACTTC
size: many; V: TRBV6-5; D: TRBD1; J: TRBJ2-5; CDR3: CASSRDSQETQYF; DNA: TGTGCCAGCAGTCGGGACAGCCAAGAGACCCAGTACTTC
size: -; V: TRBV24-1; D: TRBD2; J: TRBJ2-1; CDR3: CAKRSGTTVLNEQFF; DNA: TGTGCCAAACGTTCCGGGACTACAGTGTTAAATGAGCAGTTCTTC
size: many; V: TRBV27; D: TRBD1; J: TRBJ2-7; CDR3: CASAYRGPYEQYF; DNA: TGTGCCAGCGCTTACAGGGGCCCCTACGAGCAGTACTTC
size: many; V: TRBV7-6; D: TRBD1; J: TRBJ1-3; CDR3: CASSLGQVADTIYF; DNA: TGTGCCAGCAGCCTGGGACAGGTTGCGGACACCATATATTTT
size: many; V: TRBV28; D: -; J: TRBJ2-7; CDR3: CASSLGAPYEQYF; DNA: TGTGCCAGCAGTTTAGGGGCCCCCTACGAGCAGTACTTC
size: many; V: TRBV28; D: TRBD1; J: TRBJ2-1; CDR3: CASRKGQINEQFF; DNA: TGTGCCAGCAGAAAGGGACAGATCAATGAGCAGTTCTTC
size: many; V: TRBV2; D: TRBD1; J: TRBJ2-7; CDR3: CASSEALWDSRDYEQYF; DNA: TGTGCCAGCAGTGAAGCCCTCTGGGACAGCCGAGACTACGAGCAGTACTTC
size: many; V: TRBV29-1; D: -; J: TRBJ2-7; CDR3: CSVVRTEGSYEQYF; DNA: TGCAGCGTTGTTCGGACAGAGGGCTCCTACGAGCAGTACTTC
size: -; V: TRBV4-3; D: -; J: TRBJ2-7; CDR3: CASSQEAAAPYEQYF; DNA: TGCGCCAGCAGCCAAGAGGCGGCAGCACCCTACGAGCAGTACTTC
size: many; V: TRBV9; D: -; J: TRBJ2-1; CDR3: CASSVALRGPGDEQFF; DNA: TGTGCCAGCAGCGTAGCCCTCCGGGGACCCGGGGATGAGCAGTTCTTC
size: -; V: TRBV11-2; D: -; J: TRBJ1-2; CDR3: CASSPDSYGYTF; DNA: TGTGCCAGCAGCCCAGACAGCTATGGCTACACCTTC
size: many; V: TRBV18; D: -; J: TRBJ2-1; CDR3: CASSPPAGDYNEQFF; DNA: TGTGCCAGCTCACCACCGGCCGGGGACTACAATGAGCAGTTCTTC
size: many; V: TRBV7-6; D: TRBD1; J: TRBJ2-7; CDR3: CASSFGQGPPYEQYF; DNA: TGTGCCAGCAGCTTCGGACAGGGCCCCCCCTACGAGCAGTACTTC
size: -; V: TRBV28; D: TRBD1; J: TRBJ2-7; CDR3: CASSETGGFPYEQYF; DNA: TGTGCCAGCAGTGAAACAGGGGGTTTTCCCTACGAGCAGTACTTC
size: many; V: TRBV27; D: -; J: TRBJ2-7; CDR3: CASSLGLDYEQYF; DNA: TGTGCCAGCAGTCTTGGACTCGACTACGAGCAGTACTTC
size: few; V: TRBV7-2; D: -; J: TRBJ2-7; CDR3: CASSLALGTLGSEQYF; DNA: TGTGCCAGCAGCTTAGCGTTAGGGACCTTGGGGAGCGAGCAGTACTTC
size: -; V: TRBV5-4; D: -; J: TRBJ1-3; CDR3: CASSLAPGSHSGNTIYF; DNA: TGTGCCAGCAGCTTGGCTCCAGGGTCGCACTCTGGAAACACCATATATTTT
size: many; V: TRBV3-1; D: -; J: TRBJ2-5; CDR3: CASSSPGRWQETQYF; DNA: TGTGCCAGCAGCTCCCCAGGACGGTGGCAAGAGACCCAGTACTTC
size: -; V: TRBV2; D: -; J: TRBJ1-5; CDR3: CASSVSGRGGQPQHF; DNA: TGTGCCAGCAGTGTTTCGGGTCGGGGGGGTCAGCCCCAGCATTTT
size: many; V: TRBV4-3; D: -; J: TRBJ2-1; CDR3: CASSQVTRYNEQFF; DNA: TGCGCCAGCAGCCAAGTGACACGTTACAATGAGCAGTTCTTC
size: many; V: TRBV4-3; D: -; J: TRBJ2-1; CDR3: CASSFGLEGDEQFF; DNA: TGCGCCAGCAGCTTTGGACTAGAGGGGGATGAGCAGTTCTTC
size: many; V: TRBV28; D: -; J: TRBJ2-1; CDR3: CASSFVGTYNEQFF; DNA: TGTGCCAGCAGTTTCGTAGGAACCTACAATGAGCAGTTCTTC
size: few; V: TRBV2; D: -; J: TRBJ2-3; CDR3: CASILTQGQGYTDTQYF; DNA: TGTGCCAGCATTCTCACGCAGGGGCAAGGGTACACAGATACGCAGTATTTT